This TCR beta chain stems from a study of blood T cell repertoires in COVID-19 (dated by TCRdb to 2018 to 2020). Looking at the study overall: The collaborator samples originated in the United States, Italy and Spain and spanned the acute and convalescent phases of COVID-19. The prospective study material was composed of cDNA or gDNA derived from T cells, B-cell-depleted T cells, or PBMCs. The dataset comprised deeply sampled blood TCRbeta repertoires from subjects exposed to, actively infected with, or recovered from COVID-19. The repertoires were released in a freely available public database meant as a resource for research on the immune response to SARS-CoV-2. Samples came from the ongoing ImmuneRACE study (first 160 participants) plus 1,254 subjects from 6 global collaborators. The sample metadata nearly always contained a de-identified subject ID, COVID-19 status, age in years and sex. HLA class I and class II types, where available, came from metadata supplied by the sample provider rather than from assay-based typing. Summary of the overall study and its limitations: The amount of clinical and demographic metadata varied by source and participant and was provided uncurated.

A remark on this clone: There is no known antigen for this receptor. No much larger clonotype is one base removed from it; base qualities were not supplied.

At one collaborating source in Seattle, patients were enrolled during active infection and were followed longitudinally through the course of disease. Collaborating institutions collected whole blood in K2EDTA tubes following their own protocols. For TCRbeta analysis, collaborators shipped samples as frozen whole blood, isolated PBMCs, or DNA extracted from either of those sample types. The immunoSEQ Assay, a bias-controlled multiplex PCR, was used to amplify TCRbeta CDR3 regions from genomic DNA. Per the original workflow: Within the assay, amplification of reference gene primers was used to estimate how many nucleated cells each sample contained. Sequence reads were collapsed and filtered to measure the absolute abundance of every unique TCRbeta CDR3 rearrangement. For each sample, productive Simpson clonality was calculated as the square root of Simpson's diversity index across productive rearrangements. Drawn from immuneACCESS, this table holds only the in-frame rearrangements with V and J called that TCRdb kept. Clones are partly lost; checked studies trace under half to an unresolved V gene and leave the rest unexplained. V and J calls and clone size are as listed in that table; D and trimming were resolved from the DNA. Within this sample are around 60,000 clones, with 72% of them counted one time only. The ten largest account for approximately 4.8% of the sample.

The CDR3 starts with the cysteine, ends with the phenylalanine, and has 15 residues. The CDR3 DNA has 45 bases and is translated from base 1. The germline V gene encodes CDR1 LGHNA and CDR2 YSLEER. Trimmed from V: 0 bases; trimmed from J: 5 bases; junction bases lacking a gene match: 4. The receptor comes from a woman in her 70s with COVID-19, enrolled during active disease. The sequence links TRBV4-3 to TRBJ2-3; 8 central bases correspond to TRBD2. The specimen was peripheral blood. Here is the DNA: TGCGCCAGCAGCCAAGATTCTAGCGGGCAAGATACGCAGTATTTT. This codes for CASSQDSSGQDTQYF.